This T cell receptor beta chain emerged from a study of T cell repertoires in cytomegalovirus infection. Study overall: Alongside well-studied HLA-B-restricted CMV epitopes, recently identified HLA-C-restricted CMV epitopes were also used. Through public TCR beta signatures, both CMV infection and matching HLA type were indicated.

This clonotype was picked up a small number of times. Its cognate antigen is unknown. CDR3 length equals 15 residues. Germline V gives CDR1 MNHEY, CDR2 SVGAGI. V lost 0 bases to trimming and J lost 4 bases; unmatched junction nucleotides: 3. Study results and limitations: In two of eight donors, the top clonotype was HLA-C-restricted CMV-specific. Summed frequency of public TCR beta families distinguished CMV carriers with the relevant HLA.

From the reads, TCRdb called clonotypes with MiXCR, one entry per CDR3 protein. The data show 900,000 to 950,000 distinct CDR3 sequences, less than 35% seen once. The sample here was cultured CD8+ T cells from PBMCs, taken from culture after CMV antigen stimulation. This receptor was identified in a human donor in good health (CMV status not recorded). Some clones in this sample may be carry-over from other donors' samples. The V call is TRBV6-5, the J call TRBJ1-1; TRBD1 matches 9 bases. The CDR3 DNA is TGTGCCAGCAGTTACTCAGGGACAGGGACCACTGAAGCTTTCTTT. It codes for CASSYSGTGTTEAFF.